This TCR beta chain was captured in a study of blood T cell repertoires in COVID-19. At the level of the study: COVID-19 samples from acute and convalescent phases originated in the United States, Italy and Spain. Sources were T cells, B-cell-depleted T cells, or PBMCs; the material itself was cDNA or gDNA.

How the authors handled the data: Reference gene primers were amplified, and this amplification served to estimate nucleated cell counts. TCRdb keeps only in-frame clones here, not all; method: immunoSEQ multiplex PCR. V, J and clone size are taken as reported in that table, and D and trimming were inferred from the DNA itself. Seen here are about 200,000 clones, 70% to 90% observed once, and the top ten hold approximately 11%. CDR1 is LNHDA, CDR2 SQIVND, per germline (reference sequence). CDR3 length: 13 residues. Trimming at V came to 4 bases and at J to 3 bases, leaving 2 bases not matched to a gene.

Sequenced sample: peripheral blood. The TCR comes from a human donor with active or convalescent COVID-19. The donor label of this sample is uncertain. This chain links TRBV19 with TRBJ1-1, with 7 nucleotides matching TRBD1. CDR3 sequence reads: CASSTRGHTEAFF. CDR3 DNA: TGTGCCAGTAGTACGAGGGGGCACACTGAAGCTTTCTTT.